One and the same sample provided the 22 T cell receptor beta chains below, sequenced in a study of OX40 agonist ivuxolimab in advanced cancers. Measured with immunoSEQ multiplex PCR; TCRdb has only the in-frame clones, and not every one. The sample shows tens of thousands of clones, around 90% of them seen only once. The sample in question was CD4+ or CD8+ T cells sorted from blood, obtained in a trial of the OX40 agonist ivuxolimab. The receptors derive from an adult with an advanced solid tumor such as melanoma, head and neck, liver or kidney cancer.

The table lists this clone with many counts. The sample carries other DNA sequences with the same CDR3. The chain is built from TRBV7-9 and TRBJ1-2; no reliable D call. Germline CDR1 and CDR2: SEHNR and FQNEAQ (reference sequence). The V end lost 0 bases, the J end lost 0 bases, and 5 bases lay between the germline ends. The CDR3 spans 14 residues. This CDR3 is CASSLAETNYGYTF. In DNA form, the CDR3 reads TGTGCCAGCAGCTTAGCTGAAACTAACTATGGCTACACCTTC.

The chain links TRBV27 to TRBJ2-7; D may match TRBD1 or TRBD2 (5 bases each). The CDR3 consists of 12 residues. V lost 5 bases to trimming and J lost 5 bases, with 10 bases between them. CDR1 and CDR2 from the germline V gene are MNHEY and SMNVEV (reference sequence). CDR3: CASSPGPNEQYF. The CDR3 DNA reads TGTGCCAGCAGTCCGGGACCTAACGAGCAGTACTTC.

This sequence joins TRBV19 and TRBJ2-5, with D maybe TRBD2 (5 bases). The CDR3 runs to 13 residues. V was trimmed by 6 bases and J by 0 bases, leaving 8 bases between them. Germline CDR1 reads LNHDA; CDR2 reads SQIVND (reference sequence). The CDR3 DNA reads as TGTGCCAGTAGCGAGCGGAACCAAGAGACCCAGTACTTC. This encodes CASSERNQETQYF.

This CDR3 is CASTILAGGLNNEQFF. Written as DNA, the CDR3 is TGCGCCAGCACCATACTAGCGGGAGGGCTTAACAATGAGCAGTTCTTC. The chain employs TRBV10-2 and TRBJ2-1; 13 bases map to TRBD2. The junction had 8 bases not matched to a gene; V was cut back by 7 bases and J by 5 bases. The CDR3 length is 16 residues. Germline CDR1 WSHSY, CDR2 SAAADI.

J is TRBJ2-5 and V is TRBV7-9; D tentatively fits TRBD1 or TRBD2 (6 bases each). This CDR3 region has 15 residues. Germline values: CDR1 SEHNR, CDR2 FQNEAQ (reference sequence). V was cut by 3 bases and J by 3 bases, with 14 bases left in between. The CDR3 loop is CASSFRRGAEETQYF. CDR3 coding DNA: TGTGCCAGCAGCTTTAGGAGGGGGGCGGAAGAGACCCAGTACTTC.

This clone was seen once. This chain connects TRBV25-1 to TRBJ2-7, with D possibly TRBD1 on 5 matching bases. This CDR3 has 11 amino acids. Germline V lookup: CDR1 MGHDK, CDR2 SYGVNS. Trimming left V 8 bases short and J 6 bases short, with 11 bases between. CDR3 region: CASGVGVEQYF. The DNA for the CDR3 is TGTGCCAGCGGCGTAGGGGTCGAGCAGTACTTC.

CDR3 DNA: TGTGCCAGCAGCTTAGATCAGAGCCTAAAAGCCTATGGCTACACCTTC. This codes for CASSLDQSLKAYGYTF. This chain links TRBV11-2 with TRBJ1-2; D not certain. The CDR3 covers 16 residues. V lost 0 bases and J lost 4, with 15 bases in between. The germline CDR1 and CDR2 sequences are SGHAT and FQNNGV.

The V gene is TRBV27, the J gene TRBJ1-1; D ambiguous. Trimming pared 0 bases from V and 1 base from J, leaving 6 bases between. CDR1 and CDR2 (germline): MNHEY, SMNVEV (reference sequence). The CDR3 totals 14 residues. CDR3 bases: TGTGCCAGCAGTTTATCTGCAGGGAACACTGAAGCTTTCTTT. Translated, it gives CASSLSAGNTEAFF.

The chain is built from TRBV12-5 and TRBJ1-1, with unresolved D. Germline V gene sequence: CDR1 LGHNT, CDR2 FRNRAP. CDR3 length: 12 residues. V shed 3 bases and J shed 11 bases, with 13 bases lying between them. CDR3 in DNA: TGTGCTAGTGGTTTCGCTGACCCCGGGGCTTTCTTT. Protein sequence: CASGFADPGAFF.

The chain recombines TRBV5-3 with TRBJ1-5; D gene unclear. TRBV5-3 is classed as an ORF, of uncertain function. The ends were cut back, 1 base at V and 0 bases at J, with 8 bases in the middle. The CDR3 covers 15 residues. The CDR3 region is CARSLHGRSNQPQHF. CDR3 coding DNA: TGTGCCAGAAGCTTGCATGGGCGTAGCAATCAGCCCCAGCATTTT.

V and J are TRBV5-1 and TRBJ1-1; TRBD1 aligns across 9 bases. CDR1 SGHRS and CDR2 YFSETQ come from the germline V gene. The CDR3 has 19 amino acids. V was pared by 4 bases and J by 7 bases, with 23 bases of the junction left unmatched. The CDR3 nucleotides read TGCGCCAGCAGCCGATTCCGCTCTAATGCAACAGGGGGCTGGGTTGAAGCTTTCTTT. Translated: CASSRFRSNATGGWVEAFF.

The rearrangement joins TRBV7-9 to TRBJ2-1, with 7 positions matching TRBD2. Germline V gives CDR1 SEHNR, CDR2 FQNEAQ (reference sequence). V trimming: 5 bases; J trimming: 0 bases; junction bases outside the gene matches: 7. The CDR3 runs 16 residues. CDR3 DNA: TGTGCCAGCAGCAAAGCAGCGGGGAGCTCCTACAATGAGCAGTTCTTC. Protein product: CASSKAAGSSYNEQFF.

This clone was detected a few times. J is TRBJ2-7 and V is TRBV10-3, with D possibly being TRBD2 (5 bases). Trimming stripped 7 bases from V and 7 bases from J, with 17 bases between. This CDR3 is built from 13 residues. CDR1 is ENHRY, CDR2 SYGVKD, per germline. The CDR3 loop reads CAITAGPSGEQYF. The CDR3 region has the DNA TGTGCCATCACGGCAGGCCCCTCGGGGGAGCAGTACTTC.

CDR3 DNA sequence: TGTGCCAGCAGCTTAGACGGCGGGTGGTACAATGAGCAGTTCTTC. Translated: CASSLDGGWYNEQFF. The rearrangement joins TRBV7-6 to TRBJ2-1; TRBD2 is a possible D gene (5 bases). The CDR3 runs 15 residues. V was shortened by 1 base and J by 4 bases, with 11 bases between the two germline ends. Germline V gene sequence: CDR1 SGHVS, CDR2 FNYEAQ.

In this sample, this clone turned up once. The rearrangement links TRBV14 to TRBJ2-7; TRBD2 matches 14 bases. The CDR3 spans 18 residues. CDR1 and CDR2 (germline): SGHDN, FVKESK. The trim removed 1 base at V and 1 base at J, leaving 6 bases unmatched. CDR3 loop: CASSQGGLAGVLSYEQYF. CDR3 coding DNA: TGTGCCAGCAGCCAAGGGGGACTAGCGGGAGTTTTGTCCTACGAGCAGTACTTC.

CDR3 DNA sequence: TGTGCCAGCAGCCCTGGGACCGGGACTAACACTGAAGCTTTCTTT. Translating gives CASSPGTGTNTEAFF. The rearrangement uses TRBV7-6 and TRBJ1-1; weak D call: TRBD1 (5 bases). Germline assignment: CDR1 SGHVS and CDR2 FNYEAQ. The CDR3 consists of 15 residues. V was clipped by 5 bases and J by 2 bases, with 15 bases between them.

This rearrangement joins TRBV19 to TRBJ2-5; 10 positions match TRBD2. Germline CDR1 is LNHDA and CDR2 is SQIVND (reference sequence). The CDR3 is 15 amino acids. Unmatched junction bases numbered 8, after V lost 5 bases and J lost 5 bases. CDR3 DNA sequence: TGTGCCAGTAGTGAAGCGGGAGGGCCTCGGGAGACCCAGTACTTC. This encodes CASSEAGGPRETQYF.

The chain has TRBV28 and TRBJ2-7; 7 nucleotides agree with TRBD1. This CDR3 is 12 amino acids long. With 6 bases clipped from V and 3 bases from J, the junction kept 2 bases outside the gene matches. CDR1 and CDR2 from the germline V gene are MDHEN and SYDVKM. CDR3 loop: CASRGDSYEQYF. In DNA form, the CDR3 reads TGTGCCAGCAGGGGGGACAGCTACGAGCAGTACTTC.

The chain employs TRBV5-1 and TRBJ2-6, with D possibly being TRBD2 (5 bases). V was trimmed by 5 bases and J by 2 bases, leaving 14 bases between them. Germline V gene data show CDR1 as SGHRS and CDR2 as YFSETQ. The CDR3 extends over 16 amino acids. CDR3 DNA sequence: TGCGCCAGCAGTGCTATAGAGGGAGCTGGGGCCAACGTCCTGACTTTC. Translation gives CASSAIEGAGANVLTF.

CDR3 coding DNA: TGTGCCAGCAGTGCCTCCCCGGGGAACACTGAAGCTTTCTTT. Residues: CASSASPGNTEAFF. The chain recombines TRBV25-1 with TRBJ1-1; D not certain. The CDR3 loop spans 14 amino acids. Per germline, CDR1 MGHDK and CDR2 SYGVNS. Trimming pared 4 bases from V and 1 base from J, leaving 10 bases between.

This clone was recorded a few times. The chain combines TRBV4-3 with TRBJ1-1; D not resolved. Germline CDR1 and CDR2: LGHNA and YSLEER. V was trimmed by 4 bases and J by 2 bases, leaving 8 bases between them. There are 13 residues in the CDR3. CDR3: CASSPEGNTEAFF. CDR3 coding DNA: TGCGCCAGCAGCCCAGAAGGTAACACTGAAGCTTTCTTT.

V usage is TRBV5-6 and J usage is TRBJ2-7; D not certain. The CDR3 runs to 12 residues. Germline V lookup: CDR1 SGHDT, CDR2 YYEEEE. The V end was cut by 4 bases, the J end by 5 bases, with 10 bases between. CDR3 region: CASSRAYDEQYF. CDR3 bases: TGTGCCAGCAGCCGGGCCTATGACGAGCAGTACTTC.